This section outlines one T cell receptor (beta chain) sequence together with its context. Authors' analysis steps: Quantification of nucleated cells was approximated via reference gene primer amplification. TCRdb keeps only in-frame clones here, not all; method: immunoSEQ multiplex PCR. V, J and clone size were drawn from that table, and D and trimming were deduced from the DNA. The table shows about 270,000 clones, with approximately 90% occurring only once. This record belongs to a study of blood T cell repertoires in COVID-19. About the study: Donors in the United States, Italy and Spain gave samples during acute or convalescent COVID-19.

There are 14 residues in the CDR3. Trimming shortened V by 3 bases and J by 8 bases, and 17 bases separated the two germline ends. Per the germline V gene, CDR1 is GTSNPN and CDR2 is SVGIG (reference sequence). The origin of this receptor is a man in his 60s who had recovered from COVID-19. The sequencing sample was made of peripheral blood. The chain couples TRBV30 to TRBJ2-4; D possibly corresponds to TRBD2 (5 bases). The CDR3: CAWSRSAVRDIQYF. The CDR3 bases are TGTGCCTGGAGCCGCTCGGCAGTGAGGGACATTCAGTACTTC.